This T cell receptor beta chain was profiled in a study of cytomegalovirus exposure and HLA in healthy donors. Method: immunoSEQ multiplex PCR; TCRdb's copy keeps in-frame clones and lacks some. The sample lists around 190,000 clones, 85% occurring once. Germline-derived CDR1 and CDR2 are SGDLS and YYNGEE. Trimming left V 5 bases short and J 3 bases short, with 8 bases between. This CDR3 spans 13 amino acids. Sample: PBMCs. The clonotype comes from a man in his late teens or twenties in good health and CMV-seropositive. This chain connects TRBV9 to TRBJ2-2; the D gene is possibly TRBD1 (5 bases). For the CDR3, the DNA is TGTGCCAGCAGAGGGGCCTACACCGGGGAGCTGTTTTTT. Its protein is CASRGAYTGELFF.